The next 23 T cell receptor beta chains were all read from a single sample in a study of blood T cell repertoires in COVID-19. The table came from immunoSEQ multiplex PCR; TCRdb's copy has only in-frame clones and leaves some out. The table records 110,000 to 150,000 clones, less than 90% of them present only once. The specimen was PBMCs or T cells enriched from blood (not recorded which). The receptors derive from a man aged 35 to 55 with acute COVID-19.

For this clone: One end of the junction does not line up with germline, which may come from a read error. The CDR3 DNA reads as TGTGCCAGCAGCGTAGGGCGGATGCCGGCTAACTATGGCTACACCTTC. Translated: CASSVGRMPANYGYTF. The rearrangement links TRBV13 to TRBJ1-2; D is ambiguous. The CDR3 covers 16 residues. Per the germline V gene, CDR1 is PRHDT and CDR2 is FYEKMQ (reference sequence). The whole variable domain, remainder taken from reference TRBV13 and TRBJ1-2, is AAGVIQSPRHLIKEKRETATLKCYPIPRHDTVYWYQQGPGQDPQFLISFYEKMQSDKGSIPDRFSAQQFSDYHSELNMSSLELGDSALYFCASSVGRMPANYGYTFGSGTRLTVV.

The chain recombines TRBV6-5 with TRBJ2-6; D may be TRBD1 (6 bases). This CDR3 is 15 amino acids long. V was pared by 8 bases and J by 0 bases, with 11 bases between. Germline V CDR1 and CDR2: MNHEY, SVGAGI. The CDR3 here is CASSPGDSGANVLTF. CDR3 in DNA: TGTGCCAGCTCGCCAGGGGACTCTGGGGCCAACGTCCTGACTTTC.

The rearrangement links TRBV15 to TRBJ2-1; D might be TRBD2 (6 bases). Germline V gene lookup returns CDR1 LNHNV and CDR2 YYDKDF (reference sequence). CDR3 length equals 14 residues. Trimming removed 0 bases from V and 8 bases from J, with 11 bases in between. The CDR3 loop is CATSRDRAGYEQFF. CDR3 in DNA: TGTGCCACCAGCAGAGACCGGGCGGGGTATGAGCAGTTCTTC.

The rearrangement joins TRBV18 to TRBJ1-1; unclear D gene. CDR1 and CDR2 from the germline V gene are KGHSH and LQKENI. The CDR3 has 14 residues. Deletions cut 6 bases from V and 2 bases from J, with 13 bases between. The CDR3 coding sequence is TGTGCCAGCTCTCTACGAGGCCTCAACACTGAAGCTTTCTTT. Translated, it gives CASSLRGLNTEAFF. Looking up the rest from reference TRBV18 and TRBJ1-1 gives the full variable domain: NAGVMQNPRHLVRRRGQEARLRCSPMKGHSHVYWYRQLPEEGLKFMVYLQKENIIDESGMPKERFSAEFPKEGPSILRIQQVVRGDSAAYFCASSLRGLNTEAFFGQGTRLTVV.

The chain has TRBV6-5 and TRBJ1-5; D might be TRBD1 (5 bases). V was trimmed by 6 bases and J by 3 bases, leaving 9 bases between them. In germline, CDR1 is MNHEY, CDR2 SVGAGI. This CDR3 spans 13 amino acids. The CDR3 protein is CASSWTINQPQHF. The CDR3 coding sequence is TGTGCCAGCAGCTGGACAATCAATCAGCCCCAGCATTTT.

J is TRBJ1-6 and V is TRBV15, with 9 bases that match TRBD1. J gave up 9 bases and V 6 bases, and 9 bases lay outside the gene matches. CDR3 size: 15 residues. CDR1 LNHNV and CDR2 YYDKDF come from the germline V gene (reference sequence). The CDR3 sequence: CATSIIRTGVSPLHF. The CDR3 region has the DNA TGTGCCACCAGTATTATCAGGACAGGGGTTTCACCCCTCCACTTT.

V is TRBV30 and J is TRBJ1-3, with a tentative D call TRBD1 (6 bases). Looked up from germline, CDR1 is GTSNPN and CDR2 is SVGIG (reference sequence). The CDR3 loop spans 16 amino acids. Trimming took 0 bases from V and 0 from J, leaving 12 bases between them. CDR3 loop: CAWSVRTDSSGNTIYF. Here the CDR3 DNA reads TGTGCCTGGAGTGTACGGACAGACTCCTCTGGAAACACCATATATTTT.

V gene TRBV4-1 combines with J gene TRBJ1-3; D might be TRBD1 (6 bases). Germline V gives CDR1 MGHRA, CDR2 YSYEKL. The germline V and J ends were trimmed by 1 base and 0 bases, with 22 bases remaining between them. The CDR3 extends over 20 amino acids. The DNA for the CDR3 is TGCGCCAGCAGCCAAGTCTCTTTGTACGGACAGATAATCTCTGGAAACACCATATATTTT. It specifies CASSQVSLYGQIISGNTIYF.

The chain combines TRBV11-2 with TRBJ1-1; a weak D match, TRBD1 (6 bases). Germline CDR1 is SGHAT and CDR2 is FQNNGV. Trimming took 2 bases from V and 3 from J, leaving 13 bases between them. The CDR3 is made up of 15 amino acids. The CDR3 DNA is TGTGCCAGCAGCTTACTGGGGGGGGCGGACACTGAAGCTTTCTTT. Its protein is CASSLLGGADTEAFF.

The chain joins TRBV5-4 to TRBJ2-1; possible D gene TRBD2, 7 bases. The V end was cut by 4 bases, the J end by 8 bases, with 16 bases between. The germline V gene has CDR1 SGHNT and CDR2 YYREEE (reference sequence). CDR3 length equals 14 residues. The CDR3 DNA is TGTGCCAGCAGCATCGGTACGGGGGGCGATGAGCAGTTCTTC. Amino acids: CASSIGTGGDEQFF.

V usage is TRBV7-6 and J usage is TRBJ2-1; 10 nucleotides align to TRBD1. V dropped 5 bases and J dropped 9; count of bases not matched to a gene: 13. The V gene's germline CDR1 is SGHVS and CDR2 FNYEAQ. CDR3 length: 16 amino acids. The DNA of the CDR3 is TGTGCCAGCAGCACAATCCGGGACAGGGGCCAAGGTGAGCAGTTCTTC. This encodes CASSTIRDRGQGEQFF.

Only a few counts were recorded for this clone. The V gene is TRBV6-5, the J gene TRBJ2-4; maybe TRBD2 (7 bases). In germline, CDR1 is MNHEY, CDR2 SVGAGI. There are 14 residues in the CDR3. Trimming removed 8 bases at V and 9 bases at J, with 20 bases between. The CDR3 loop is CASRAGRGGGIQYF. CDR3 sequence (DNA): TGTGCCAGCCGCGCGGGGCGGGGAGGGGGCATTCAGTACTTC.

J is TRBJ2-2 and V is TRBV5-4, with 8 positions matching TRBD2. Germline CDR1 is SGHNT and CDR2 is YYREEE (reference sequence). The length of the CDR3 is 17 residues. After removal of 3 bases from V and 4 bases from J, the junction contained 11 bases not matched to a gene. CDR3 in DNA: TGTGCCAGCAGCTCACAAGCGGGAGTGGTCGGCACCGGGGAGCTGTTTTTT. Its translation: CASSSQAGVVGTGELFF.

This clone was counted between two and nine times. No DNA is shown, since the ends of the CDR3 on it are uncertain; the CDR3 is the one TCRdb lists. V and J are TRBV28 and TRBJ1-5. CDR1 and CDR2 from the germline V gene are MDHEN and SYDVKM. The CDR3 totals 12 residues, both ends included. The CDR3 reads CASILGEEPQHF.

The rearrangement joins TRBV10-2 to TRBJ2-1; 7 bases map to TRBD2. V gave up 7 bases and J gave up 12 bases; unmatched junction bases: 9. Per the germline V gene, CDR1 is WSHSY and CDR2 is SAAADI. The CDR3 length is 12 residues. The CDR3 loop reads CASTGGGDPQFF. The CDR3 nucleotides read TGCGCCAGCACTGGTGGGGGGGACCCGCAGTTCTTC.

This chain joins TRBV10-2 and TRBJ2-2; 7 nucleotides match TRBD2. The CDR3 is 16 residues long. The junction had 5 bases not matched to a gene; V was cut back by 0 bases and J by 4 bases. Germline CDR1 is WSHSY and CDR2 is SAAADI. The CDR3 DNA sequence: TGCGCCAGCAGTGAGTCGGGCGGGAGTAGCACCGGGGAGCTGTTTTTT. Its translation is CASSESGGSSTGELFF.

The chain has TRBV19 and TRBJ2-1, with D possibly TRBD1 on 5 matching bases. V was cut by 9 bases and J by 0 bases, with 18 bases left in between. Germline values: CDR1 LNHDA, CDR2 SQIVND (reference sequence). The CDR3 runs to 16 residues. This CDR3 is CASQSLRASSYNEQFF. The CDR3 nucleotides are TGTGCCAGCCAAAGCCTCAGGGCGAGCTCCTACAATGAGCAGTTCTTC.

The chain carries TRBV7-6 and TRBJ1-5; D call uncertain. From germline, CDR1 is SGHVS and CDR2 FNYEAQ. This CDR3 region has 16 residues. V lost 7 bases, J lost 5 bases, and 21 bases lay in between. CDR3 protein: CASIKRTAGFHQPQHF. DNA of the CDR3: TGTGCCAGCATCAAAAGGACTGCCGGCTTCCATCAGCCCCAGCATTTT.

The rearrangement links TRBV7-9 to TRBJ2-3; 12 bases map to TRBD2. Germline V gives CDR1 SEHNR, CDR2 FQNEAQ (reference sequence). This CDR3 region has 14 residues. V gave up 6 bases and J gave up 6 bases; unmatched junction bases: 4. The CDR3 bases are TGTGCCAGCAGTCATACTAGCGGGAGGGATACGCAGTATTTT. Translating it yields CASSHTSGRDTQYF.

J is TRBJ1-1 and V is TRBV27; 7 bases are shared with TRBD1. Looked up from germline, CDR1 is MNHEY and CDR2 is SMNVEV (reference sequence). The CDR3 runs 15 residues. Unmatched junction bases numbered 8, after V lost 6 bases and J lost 1 base. The CDR3: CASRPLRTGNTEAFF. CDR3 coding DNA: TGTGCCAGCAGACCTCTCCGGACAGGGAACACTGAAGCTTTCTTT.

The chain is built from TRBV4-3 and TRBJ2-7; 8 nucleotides match TRBD1. The CDR3 has 15 amino acids. Germline CDR1 LGHNA, CDR2 YSLEER. Unmatched junction bases numbered 10, after V lost 4 bases and J lost 5 bases. The CDR3 spells CASSPRAGGRDEQYF. CDR3 nucleotide sequence: TGCGCCAGCAGCCCTAGGGCAGGGGGCAGGGACGAGCAGTACTTC.

The chain couples TRBV5-8 to TRBJ2-3, with 7 bases aligning to TRBD1. The J segment lost 1 base and the V segment lost 4 bases, leaving 3 bases of the junction unmatched. This CDR3 has 14 residues. Germline loops: CDR1 SGHTS, CDR2 YDEGEE. The CDR3 DNA reads as TGTGCCAGCAGCCCTACAGGGGGCACAGATACGCAGTATTTT. It codes for CASSPTGGTDTQYF.

The chain recombines TRBV27 with TRBJ2-1, with 9 positions matching TRBD2. CDR1 is MNHEY, CDR2 SMNVEV, per germline (reference sequence). This CDR3 has 16 residues. J gave up 2 bases and V 1 base, and 3 bases lay outside the gene matches. The CDR3 reads CASSLWSGGTYNEQFF. As DNA, the CDR3 is TGTGCCAGCAGTTTATGGAGCGGGGGGACCTACAATGAGCAGTTCTTC.